This T cell receptor beta chain was identified during a study of EBV T-cell therapy then PD-1 blockade in nasopharyngeal carcinoma. TCRdb's table, derived via immunoSEQ multiplex PCR, lists solely in-frame clones and lacks some. Of some 20,000 clones in the sample, 84% were seen once. Remarks on this clone: Its cognate antigen is unknown.

Unmatched junction bases numbered 5, after V lost 6 bases and J lost 7 bases. The CDR3 spans 15 residues. CDR1 and CDR2 from the germline V gene are MNHEY and SVGAGI. Indicated treatment: AdE1-LMPpoly-expanded autologous EBV-specific T-cell therapy followed by anti-PD-1 nivolumab. The sample consisted of CD8+ T cells from blood, taken around day 30 from a patient whose treatment included autologous EBV-specific T cells and nivolumab. This TCR was sampled from a middle-aged man with nasopharyngeal carcinoma. V gene TRBV6-5 combines with J gene TRBJ2-3; 15 nucleotides match TRBD2. The CDR3 is CASSWTSGGANTQYF. CDR3 bases: TGTGCCAGCAGCTGGACTAGCGGGGGGGCGAATACGCAGTATTTT.